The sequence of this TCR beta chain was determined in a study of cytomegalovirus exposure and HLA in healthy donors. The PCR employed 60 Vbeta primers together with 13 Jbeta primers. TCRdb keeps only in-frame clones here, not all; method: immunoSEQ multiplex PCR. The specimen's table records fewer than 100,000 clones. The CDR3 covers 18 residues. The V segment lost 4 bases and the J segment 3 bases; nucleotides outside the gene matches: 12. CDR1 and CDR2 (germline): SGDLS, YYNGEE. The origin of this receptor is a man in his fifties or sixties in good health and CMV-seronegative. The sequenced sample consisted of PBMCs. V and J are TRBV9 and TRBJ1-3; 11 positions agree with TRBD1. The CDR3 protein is CASSPQAGTGGIGNTIYF. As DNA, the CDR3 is TGTGCCAGCAGCCCCCAAGCCGGGACAGGGGGAATTGGAAACACCATATATTTT.